This TCR beta chain was documented in a study of control samples from healthy donors and cancer patients. Germline V gene sequence: CDR1 MGHRA, CDR2 YSYEKL. V dropped 4 bases and J dropped 7 bases, with 17 bases sitting between them. The CDR3 is 14 amino acids. The data were produced by immunoSEQ multiplex PCR, yet TCRdb's version contains in-frame clones alone and is incomplete. This listing includes approximately 190,000 clones. V is TRBV4-1 and J is TRBJ2-7; TRBD2 might be the D (6 bases). Sequences were obtained from blood. This clonotype was obtained from a woman aged 25-40 years in good health. This CDR3 reads CASSRPGTRDEQYF. For the CDR3, the DNA is TGCGCCAGCAGCCGCCCCGGGACTCGGGATGAGCAGTACTTC.